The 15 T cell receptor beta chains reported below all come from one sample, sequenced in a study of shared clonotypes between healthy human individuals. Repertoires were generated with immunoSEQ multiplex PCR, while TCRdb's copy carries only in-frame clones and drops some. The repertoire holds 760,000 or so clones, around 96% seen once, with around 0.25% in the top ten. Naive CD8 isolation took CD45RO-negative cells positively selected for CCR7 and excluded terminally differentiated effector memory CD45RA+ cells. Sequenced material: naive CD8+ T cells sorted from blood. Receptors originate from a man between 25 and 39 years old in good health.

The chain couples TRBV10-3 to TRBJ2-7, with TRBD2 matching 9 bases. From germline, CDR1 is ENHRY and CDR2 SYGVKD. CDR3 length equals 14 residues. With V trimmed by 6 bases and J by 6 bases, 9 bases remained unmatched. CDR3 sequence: CAISTGTSFLEQYF. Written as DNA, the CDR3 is TGTGCCATCAGCACCGGGACTAGCTTTCTCGAGCAGTACTTC.

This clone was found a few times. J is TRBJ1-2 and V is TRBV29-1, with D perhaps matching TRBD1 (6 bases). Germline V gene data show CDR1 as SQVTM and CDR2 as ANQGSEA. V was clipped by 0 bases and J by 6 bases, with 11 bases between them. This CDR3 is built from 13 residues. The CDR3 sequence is CSVEDRYRDGYTF. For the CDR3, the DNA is TGCAGCGTTGAAGATCGTTACAGGGATGGCTACACCTTC.

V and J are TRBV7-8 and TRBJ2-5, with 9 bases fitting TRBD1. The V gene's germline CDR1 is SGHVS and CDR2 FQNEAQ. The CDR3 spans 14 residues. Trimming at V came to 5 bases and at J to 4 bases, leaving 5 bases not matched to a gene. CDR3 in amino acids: CASSPHRGRETQYF. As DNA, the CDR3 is TGTGCCAGCAGCCCGCACAGGGGGCGAGAGACCCAGTACTTC.

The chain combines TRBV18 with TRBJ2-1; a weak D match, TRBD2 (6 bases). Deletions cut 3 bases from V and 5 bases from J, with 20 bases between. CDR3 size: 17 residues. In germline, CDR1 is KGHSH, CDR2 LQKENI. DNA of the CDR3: TGTGCCAGCTCACCCCTTGGGCGGGAAGCGGCACACAATGAGCAGTTCTTC. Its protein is CASSPLGREAAHNEQFF.

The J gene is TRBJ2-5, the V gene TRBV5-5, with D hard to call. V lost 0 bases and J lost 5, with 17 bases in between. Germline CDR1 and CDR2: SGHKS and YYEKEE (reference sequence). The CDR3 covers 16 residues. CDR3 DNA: TGTGCCAGCAGCTTGGCCGTCGGGTTTACGTGGGAGACCCAGTACTTC. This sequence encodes CASSLAVGFTWETQYF.

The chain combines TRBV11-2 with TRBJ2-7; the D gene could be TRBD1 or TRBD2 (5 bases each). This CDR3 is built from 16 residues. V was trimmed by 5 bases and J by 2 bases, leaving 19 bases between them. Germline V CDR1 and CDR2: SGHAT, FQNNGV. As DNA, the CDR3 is TGTGCCAGCAGCCCTATCCCAACGGGGCCCGCCTACGAGCAGTACTTC. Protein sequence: CASSPIPTGPAYEQYF.

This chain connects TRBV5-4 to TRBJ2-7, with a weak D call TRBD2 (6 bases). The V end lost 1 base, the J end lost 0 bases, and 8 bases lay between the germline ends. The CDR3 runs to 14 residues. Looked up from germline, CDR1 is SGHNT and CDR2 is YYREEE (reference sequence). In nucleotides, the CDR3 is TGTGCCAGCAGCTTGCGCGGGACCTCCTACGAGCAGTACTTC. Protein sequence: CASSLRGTSYEQYF.

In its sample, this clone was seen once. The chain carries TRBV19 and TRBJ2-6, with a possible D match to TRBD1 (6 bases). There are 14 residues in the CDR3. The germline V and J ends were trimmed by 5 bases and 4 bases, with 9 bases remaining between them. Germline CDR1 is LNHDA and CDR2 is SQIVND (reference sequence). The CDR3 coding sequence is TGTGCCAGTAGTCCAGGGACAGGGGCCAACGTCCTGACTTTC. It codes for CASSPGTGANVLTF. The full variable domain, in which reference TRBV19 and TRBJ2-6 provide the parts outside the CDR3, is DGGITQSPKYLFRKEGQNVTLSCEQNLNHDAMYWYRQDPGQGLRLIYYSQIVNDFQKGDIAEGYSVSREKKESFPLTVTSAQKNPTAFYLCASSPGTGANVLTFGAGSRLTVL.

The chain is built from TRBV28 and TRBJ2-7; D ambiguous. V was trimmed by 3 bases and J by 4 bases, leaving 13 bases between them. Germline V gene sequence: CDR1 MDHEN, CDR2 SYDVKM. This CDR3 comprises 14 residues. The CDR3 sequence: CASSFRADSYEQYF. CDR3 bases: TGTGCCAGCAGTTTTCGGGCCGATTCTTACGAGCAGTACTTC.

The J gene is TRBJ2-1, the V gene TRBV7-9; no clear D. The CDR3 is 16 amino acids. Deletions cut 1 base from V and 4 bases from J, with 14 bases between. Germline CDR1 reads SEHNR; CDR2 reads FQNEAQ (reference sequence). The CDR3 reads CASSLGLLTGYNEQFF. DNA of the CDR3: TGTGCCAGCAGCTTAGGTCTGCTAACTGGGTACAATGAGCAGTTCTTC.

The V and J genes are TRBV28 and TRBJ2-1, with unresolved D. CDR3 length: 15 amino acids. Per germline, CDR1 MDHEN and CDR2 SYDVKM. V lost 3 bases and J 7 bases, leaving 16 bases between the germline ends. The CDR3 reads CASSFLRVRTNEQFF. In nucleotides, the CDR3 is TGTGCCAGCAGTTTTCTTAGAGTCAGAACTAATGAGCAGTTCTTC.

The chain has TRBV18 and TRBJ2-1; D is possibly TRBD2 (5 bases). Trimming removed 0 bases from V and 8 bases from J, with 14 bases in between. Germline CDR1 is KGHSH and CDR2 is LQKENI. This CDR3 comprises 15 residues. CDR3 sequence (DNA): TGTGCCAGCTCACCACCGGAGACTACTTTCCATGAGCAGTTCTTC. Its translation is CASSPPETTFHEQFF.

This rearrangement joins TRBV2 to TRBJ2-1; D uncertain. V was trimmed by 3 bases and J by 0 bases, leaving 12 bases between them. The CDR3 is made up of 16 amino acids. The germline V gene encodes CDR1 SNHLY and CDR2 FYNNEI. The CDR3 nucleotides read TGTGCCAGCAGTGAGTGGCGGACGAGCTCCTACAATGAGCAGTTCTTC. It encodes CASSEWRTSSYNEQFF.

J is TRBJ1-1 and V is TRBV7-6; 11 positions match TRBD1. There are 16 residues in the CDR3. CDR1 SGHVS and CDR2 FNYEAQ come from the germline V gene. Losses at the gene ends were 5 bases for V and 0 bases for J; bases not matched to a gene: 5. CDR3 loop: CASSRRTGGMNTEAFF. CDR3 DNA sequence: TGTGCCAGCAGCCGTAGGACAGGGGGCATGAACACTGAAGCTTTCTTT.

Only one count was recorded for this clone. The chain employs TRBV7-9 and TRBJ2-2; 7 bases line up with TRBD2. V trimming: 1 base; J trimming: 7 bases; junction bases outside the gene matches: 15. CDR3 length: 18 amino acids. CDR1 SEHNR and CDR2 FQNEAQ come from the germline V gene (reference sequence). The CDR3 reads CASSLGLAGVRGDGELFF. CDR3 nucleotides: TGTGCCAGCAGCTTAGGACTGGCGGGAGTGCGTGGGGACGGGGAGCTGTTTTTT.